A selection of T cell receptor beta chains follows, all from one sample in a study of blood T cell repertoires in COVID-19. Using immunoSEQ multiplex PCR, the repertoire was profiled, and TCRdb retains in-frame clones only, with some absent. The sample consists of around 140,000 clones, 80% to 85% of them appearing once. The sample taken for sequencing was peripheral blood. The receptors come from a woman aged 60-75 years with acute or convalescent COVID-19. Each CDR3 is given without its conserved first and last residue.

cdr3_length | j_call | v_call | cdr3_aa
13 | TRBJ2-2 | TRBV3-1/TRBV3-2 | ASSQDGVVAGELF
11 | TRBJ1-1 | TRBV6-5 | ASQRALNTEAF
14 | TRBJ2-2 | TRBV19 | ASSRRGSGSPGELF
13 | TRBJ2-7 | TRBV6-2/TRBV6-3 | ASSWEDERAHEQY
14 | TRBJ2-3 | TRBV9 | ASSDRTGVGTDTQY
11 | TRBJ1-5 | TRBV19 | ASSHVGNQPQH
11 | TRBJ1-1 | TRBV6-5 | ASSPRQGTEAF
11 | TRBJ1-5 | TRBV20-1 | SASEQINQPQH
13 | TRBJ2-3 | TRBV4-1 | ASSQDSSGTDTQY
15 | TRBJ2-3 | TRBV24-1 | ATSAALNRGTTDTQY
13 | TRBJ2-2 | TRBV2 | ASTREEPNTGELF
12 | TRBJ2-7 | TRBV5-5 | ASSLRGKDYEQY
10 | TRBJ2-7 | TRBV5-5 | ASSSGVYEQY
14 | TRBJ1-1 | TRBV11-2 | ASSLTWGQKNTEAF
9 | TRBJ2-1 | TRBV30 | AWRATSLQF
13 | TRBJ2-7 | TRBV3-1/TRBV3-2 | ASSQEGGADYEQY
14 | TRBJ2-6 | TRBV25-1 | ASSEIQGSGANVLT
11 | TRBJ2-7 | TRBV27 | ASSWDYRYEQY
9 | TRBJ2-1 | TRBV3-1/TRBV3-2 | ASSLRHQQF
13 | TRBJ2-1 | TRBV9 | ASSVVAGLNNEQF
13 | TRBJ2-1 | TRBV7-9 | ASSTSGRAYNEQF
11 | TRBJ2-7 | TRBV15 | ATRERGAYEQY